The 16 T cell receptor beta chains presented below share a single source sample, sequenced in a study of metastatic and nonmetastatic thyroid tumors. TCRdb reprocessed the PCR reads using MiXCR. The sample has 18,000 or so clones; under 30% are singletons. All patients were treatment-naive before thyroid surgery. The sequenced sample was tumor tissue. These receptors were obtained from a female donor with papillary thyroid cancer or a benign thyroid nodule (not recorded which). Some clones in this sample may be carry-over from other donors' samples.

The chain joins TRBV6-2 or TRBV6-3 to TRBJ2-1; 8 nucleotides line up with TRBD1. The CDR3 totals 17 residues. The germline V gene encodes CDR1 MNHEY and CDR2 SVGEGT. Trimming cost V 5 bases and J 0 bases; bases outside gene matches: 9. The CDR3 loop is CASSTRGQESSYNEQFF. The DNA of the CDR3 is TGTGCCAGCAGTACCCGGGGACAGGAAAGCTCCTACAATGAGCAGTTCTTC.

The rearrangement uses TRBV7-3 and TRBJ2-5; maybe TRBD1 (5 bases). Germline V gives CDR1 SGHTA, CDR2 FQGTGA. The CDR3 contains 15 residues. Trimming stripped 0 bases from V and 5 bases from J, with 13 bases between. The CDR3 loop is CASSLTWGSGETQYF. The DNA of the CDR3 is TGTGCCAGCAGCTTAACGTGGGGCTCAGGGGAGACCCAGTACTTC.

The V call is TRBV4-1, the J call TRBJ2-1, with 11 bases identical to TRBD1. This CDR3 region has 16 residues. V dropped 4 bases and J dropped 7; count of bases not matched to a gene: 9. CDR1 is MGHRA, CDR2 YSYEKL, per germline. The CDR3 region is CASSRLPGQGGNEQFF. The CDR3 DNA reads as TGCGCCAGCAGCCGCCTTCCGGGACAGGGGGGAAATGAGCAGTTCTTC.

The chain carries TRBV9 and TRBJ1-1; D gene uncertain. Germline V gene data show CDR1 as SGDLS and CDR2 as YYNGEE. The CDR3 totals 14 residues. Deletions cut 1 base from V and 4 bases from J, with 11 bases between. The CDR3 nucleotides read TGTGCCAGCAGCGTATTGGCAGGAGGCACTGAAGCTTTCTTT. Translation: CASSVLAGGTEAFF.

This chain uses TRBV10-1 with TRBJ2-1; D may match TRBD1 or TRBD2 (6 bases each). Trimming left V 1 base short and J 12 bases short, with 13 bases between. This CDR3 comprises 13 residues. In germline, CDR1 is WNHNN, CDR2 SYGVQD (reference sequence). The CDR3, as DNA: TGCGCCAGCAGTGAGTTGGGGGGCGTACGGCAGTTCTTC. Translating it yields CASSELGGVRQFF.

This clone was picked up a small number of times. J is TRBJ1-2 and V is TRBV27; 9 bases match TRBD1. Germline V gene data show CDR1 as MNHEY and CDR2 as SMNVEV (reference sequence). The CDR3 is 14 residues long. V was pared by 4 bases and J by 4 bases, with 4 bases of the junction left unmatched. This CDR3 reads CASSSQGASYGYTF. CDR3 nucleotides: TGTGCCAGCAGTTCACAGGGGGCGAGCTATGGCTACACCTTC.

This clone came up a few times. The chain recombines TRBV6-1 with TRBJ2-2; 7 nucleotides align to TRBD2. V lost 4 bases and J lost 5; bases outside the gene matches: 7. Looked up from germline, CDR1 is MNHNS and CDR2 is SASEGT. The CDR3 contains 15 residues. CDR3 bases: TGTGCCAGCAGTGGTCTGCAGGGAGGGACCGGGGAGCTGTTTTTT. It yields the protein CASSGLQGGTGELFF.

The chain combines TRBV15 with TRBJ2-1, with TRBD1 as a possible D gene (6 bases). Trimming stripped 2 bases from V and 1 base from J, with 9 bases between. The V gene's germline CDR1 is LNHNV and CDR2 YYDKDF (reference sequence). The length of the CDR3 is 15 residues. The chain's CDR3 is CATSRNRDSYNEQFF. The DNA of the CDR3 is TGTGCCACCAGCAGAAACAGGGATTCCTACAATGAGCAGTTCTTC. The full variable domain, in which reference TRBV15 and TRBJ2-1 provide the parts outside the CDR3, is DAMVIQNPRYQVTQFGKPVTLSCSQTLNHNVMYWYQQKSSQAPKLLFHYYDKDFNNEADTPDNFQSRRPNTSFCFLDIRSPGLGDTAMYLCATSRNRDSYNEQFFGPGTRLTVL.

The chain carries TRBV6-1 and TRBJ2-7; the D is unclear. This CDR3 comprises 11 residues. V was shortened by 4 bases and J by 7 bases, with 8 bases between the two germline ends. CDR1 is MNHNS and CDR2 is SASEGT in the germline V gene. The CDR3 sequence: CASSGILEQYF. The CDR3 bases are TGTGCCAGCAGTGGTATTTTGGAGCAGTACTTC.

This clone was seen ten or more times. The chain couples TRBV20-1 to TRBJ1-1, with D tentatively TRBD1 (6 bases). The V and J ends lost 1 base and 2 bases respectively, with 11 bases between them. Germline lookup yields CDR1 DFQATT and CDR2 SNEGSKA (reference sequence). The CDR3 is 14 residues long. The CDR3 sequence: CSARGDTRNTEAFF. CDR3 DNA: TGCAGTGCTAGAGGGGACACTCGAAACACTGAAGCTTTCTTT.

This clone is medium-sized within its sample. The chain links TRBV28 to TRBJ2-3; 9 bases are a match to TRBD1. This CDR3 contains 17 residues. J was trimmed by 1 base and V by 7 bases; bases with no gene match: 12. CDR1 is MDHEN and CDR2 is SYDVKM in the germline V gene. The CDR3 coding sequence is TGTGCCAGCACCCCCTTGCGGACAGGGGTACGCACAGATACGCAGTATTTT. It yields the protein CASTPLRTGVRTDTQYF. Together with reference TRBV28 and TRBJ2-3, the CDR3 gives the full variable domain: DVKVTQSSRYLVKRTGEKVFLECVQDMDHENMFWYRQDPGLGLRLIYFSYDVKMKEKGDIPEGYSVSREKKERFSLILESASTNQTSMYLCASTPLRTGVRTDTQYFGPGTRLTVL.

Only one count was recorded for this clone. In DNA form, the CDR3 reads TGCGCCAGCAGCCGGAATCCCGGAGGCAGTCCTCTCGAGCAGTACTTC. Encoded protein: CASSRNPGGSPLEQYF. This chain links TRBV4-1 with TRBJ2-7; weak D call: TRBD2 (5 bases). CDR1 and CDR2 (germline): MGHRA, YSYEKL. CDR3 length: 16 residues. Trimming took off 4 bases at V and 6 bases at J, with 22 bases between the two ends.

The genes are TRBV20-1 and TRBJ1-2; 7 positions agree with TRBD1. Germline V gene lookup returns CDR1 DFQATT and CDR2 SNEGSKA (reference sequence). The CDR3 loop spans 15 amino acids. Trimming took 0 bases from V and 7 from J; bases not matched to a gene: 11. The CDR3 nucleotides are TGCAGTGCTAGAGATACCTCAGACAGGGAGAGTGGCTACACCTTC. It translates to CSARDTSDRESGYTF.

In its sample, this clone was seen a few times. In nucleotides, the CDR3 is TGTGCCAGCAGCCGTTCCGGAGTGAACACTGAAGCTTTCTTT. Protein: CASSRSGVNTEAFF. The chain combines TRBV6-2 or TRBV6-3 with TRBJ1-1; D uncertain. Germline CDR1 MNHEY, CDR2 SVGEGT. The CDR3 contains 14 residues. Trimming shortened V by 6 bases and J by 0 bases, and 11 bases separated the two germline ends.

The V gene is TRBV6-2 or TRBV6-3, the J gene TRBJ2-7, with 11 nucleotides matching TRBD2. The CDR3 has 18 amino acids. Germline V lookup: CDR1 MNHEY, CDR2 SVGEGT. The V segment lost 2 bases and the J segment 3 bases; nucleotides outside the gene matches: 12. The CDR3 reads CASSYSLPGLADLYEQYF. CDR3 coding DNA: TGTGCCAGCAGTTACAGTCTCCCGGGACTAGCGGACCTCTACGAGCAGTACTTC.

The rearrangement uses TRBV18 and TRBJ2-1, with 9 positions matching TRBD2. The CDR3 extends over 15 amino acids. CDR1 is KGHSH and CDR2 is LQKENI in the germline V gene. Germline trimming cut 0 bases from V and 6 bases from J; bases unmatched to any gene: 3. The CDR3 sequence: CASSPPAGGGNEQFF. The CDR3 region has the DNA TGTGCCAGCTCACCACCAGCGGGAGGTGGCAATGAGCAGTTCTTC.